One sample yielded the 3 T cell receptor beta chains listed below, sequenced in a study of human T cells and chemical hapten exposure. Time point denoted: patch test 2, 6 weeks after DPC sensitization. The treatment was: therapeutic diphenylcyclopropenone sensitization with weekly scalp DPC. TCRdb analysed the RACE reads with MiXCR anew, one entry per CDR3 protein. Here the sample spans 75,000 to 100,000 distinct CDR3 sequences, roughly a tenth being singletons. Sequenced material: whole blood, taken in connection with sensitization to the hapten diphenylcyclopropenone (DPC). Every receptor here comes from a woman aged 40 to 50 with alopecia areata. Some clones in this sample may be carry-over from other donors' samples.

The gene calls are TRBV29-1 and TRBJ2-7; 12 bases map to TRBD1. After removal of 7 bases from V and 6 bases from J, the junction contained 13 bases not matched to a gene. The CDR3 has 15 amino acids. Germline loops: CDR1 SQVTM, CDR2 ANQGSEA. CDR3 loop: CSAAGQGAHAAEQYF. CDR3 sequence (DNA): TGCAGCGCCGCGGGACAGGGGGCGCACGCGGCCGAGCAGTACTTC.

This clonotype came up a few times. CDR3 nucleotides: TGCGCCAGCAGCCAGACAGGCCGAGCAGATACGCAGTATTTT. Encoded protein: CASSQTGRADTQYF. V is TRBV5-1 and J is TRBJ2-3; TRBD1 is a possible D gene (6 bases). The V and J ends lost 4 bases and 4 bases respectively, with 13 bases between them. Germline V gene data show CDR1 as SGHRS and CDR2 as YFSETQ. The CDR3 has 14 residues.

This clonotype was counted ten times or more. The DNA for the CDR3 is TGTGCCAGCAGTTGGCGGGGAGCGGACCAAGAGACCCAGTACTTC. Translation: CASSWRGADQETQYF. This chain joins TRBV28 and TRBJ2-5, with D tentatively TRBD2 (6 bases). The CDR3 runs to 15 residues. Germline assignment: CDR1 MDHEN and CDR2 SYDVKM. V was shortened by 4 bases and J by 0 bases, with 12 bases between the two germline ends. The full variable domain, rest sourced from reference TRBV28 and TRBJ2-5, is DVKVTQSSRYLVKRTGEKVFLECVQDMDHENMFWYRQDPGLGLRLIYFSYDVKMKEKGDIPEGYSVSREKKERFSLILESASTNQTSMYLCASSWRGADQETQYFGPGTRLLVL.